This TCR beta chain emerged from a study of B cell selection in AIRE deficiency. Findings and caveats of the study: Roughly 28% of healthy-donor shared Treg TCRbeta sequences appeared in patient Tconv cells. Only TCRbeta was sequenced; approximately 37% of shared healthy Treg sequences appeared in Tconv.

Methods used by the authors: Conventional T cell pools: about 99,000 distinct patient, 130,000 to 150,000 donor TCRbeta sequences. The data were produced by immunoSEQ multiplex PCR, yet TCRdb's version contains in-frame clones alone and is incomplete. From that table come the V and J calls and clone size; the DNA was used to work out D and trimming. The sample records over 20,000 clones, less than 98% being singletons. A note on this clone: Its specificity is not known.

The V gene's germline CDR1 is MDHEN and CDR2 SYDVKM. V shed 6 bases, J shed 1 base, and the junction held 7 bases outside the gene matches. This CDR3 is built from 17 residues. CD4+CD127+ cells were sorted as the conventional CD4 T cells. Input material: conventional CD4+ T cells sorted from PBMCs. The receptor was isolated from a human donor with AIRE deficiency. This chain connects TRBV28 to TRBJ2-3; 13 nucleotides align to TRBD2. CDR3 nucleotides: TGTGCCAGCAGCCTAAACGGACTAGCGGGGGGCACAGATACGCAGTATTTT. Its protein product is CASSLNGLAGGTDTQYF.